The 11 T cell receptor beta chains in this list originate from one sample, sequenced in a study of blood T cell repertoires in COVID-19 (dated by TCRdb to 2019 to 2021). The library was prepared using the immunoSEQ multiplex PCR assay. What TCRdb holds here is the immuneACCESS table cut down to in-frame rearrangements. Part of the clones is not present; checked against another copy, under half of the missing clones reflect an unresolved V gene, and the others are unexplained. Counted in this sample were under 30,000 clones; roughly nine tenths of them appeared once. Of the sample, 4.5% to 6.5% falls within the top ten clones. Specimen: peripheral blood. Receptors originate from a man aged 45-65 years with active COVID-19.

This clone appeared a few times. This chain uses TRBV3-1 (or the pseudogene TRBV3-2) with TRBJ1-2, with 9 positions matching TRBD1. The V gene's germline CDR1 is LGHDT and CDR2 YNNKEL (reference sequence). This CDR3 has 16 residues. J was trimmed by 1 base and V by 5 bases; bases with no gene match: 8. This chain's CDR3 is CASSDGWTGVNYGYTF. CDR3 DNA: TGTGCCAGCAGCGACGGTTGGACAGGGGTTAACTATGGCTACACCTTC.

The gene calls are TRBV2 and TRBJ2-6; perhaps TRBD2 as D (5 bases). Looked up from germline, CDR1 is SNHLY and CDR2 is FYNNEI. This CDR3 comprises 16 residues. V dropped 7 bases and J dropped 0 bases, with 13 bases sitting between them. CDR3 nucleotide sequence: TGTGCCAGCACAGCCAAAGGGAGCTCTGGGGCCAACGTCCTGACTTTC. Encoded protein: CASTAKGSSGANVLTF. Drawing the rest from reference TRBV2 and TRBJ2-6, the complete variable domain is EPEVTQTPSHQVTQMGQEVILRCVPISNHLYFYWYRQILGQKVEFLVSFYNNEISEKSEIFDDQFSVERPDGSNFTLKIRSTKLEDSAMYFCASTAKGSSGANVLTFGAGSRLTVL.

This sequence joins TRBV7-3 and TRBJ2-3; 10 bases agree with TRBD2. In germline, CDR1 is SGHTA, CDR2 FQGTGA. V lost 5 bases, J lost 0 bases, and 5 bases stayed unmatched. The CDR3 is made up of 16 amino acids. The CDR3 DNA is TGTGCCAGCAGCGATGTAGCGGGGGGTAGCACAGATACGCAGTATTTT. It is translated as CASSDVAGGSTDTQYF.

The chain carries TRBV2 and TRBJ1-1, with 9 bases fitting TRBD1. This CDR3 region has 14 residues. The trim removed 4 bases at V and 6 bases at J, leaving 6 bases unmatched. Germline lookup yields CDR1 SNHLY and CDR2 FYNNEI. The CDR3 reads CASSGGTGRAEAFF. The CDR3 DNA reads as TGTGCCAGCAGTGGGGGGACAGGGCGCGCTGAAGCTTTCTTT.

The CDR3 DNA sequence: TGTGCCAGCTCACCAAGGCCGGGTGATTACAATGAGCAGTTCTTC. Its translation: CASSPRPGDYNEQFF. V usage is TRBV18 and J usage is TRBJ2-1; D is ambiguous. V dropped 2 bases and J dropped 4 bases, with 12 bases sitting between them. From germline, CDR1 is KGHSH and CDR2 LQKENI. This CDR3 is 15 amino acids long. The full variable domain, completed using reference TRBV18 and TRBJ2-1, is NAGVMQNPRHLVRRRGQEARLRCSPMKGHSHVYWYRQLPEEGLKFMVYLQKENIIDESGMPKERFSAEFPKEGPSILRIQQVVRGDSAAYFCASSPRPGDYNEQFFGPGTRLTVL.

The chain couples TRBV9 to TRBJ2-3, with D possibly TRBD2 on 6 matching bases. V lost 3 bases, J lost 3 bases, and 14 bases lay in between. The CDR3 extends over 15 amino acids. The germline CDR1 and CDR2 sequences are SGDLS and YYNGEE. The CDR3 region is CASSGSWGVTDTQYF. DNA of the CDR3: TGTGCCAGCAGCGGGTCTTGGGGGGTAACAGATACGCAGTATTTT.

V gene TRBV9 combines with J gene TRBJ1-1; D is undetermined. The V gene lost 0 bases and the J gene lost 5 bases, with 8 bases spanning the gap. The germline V gene encodes CDR1 SGDLS and CDR2 YYNGEE. This CDR3 comprises 13 residues. The DNA for the CDR3 is TGTGCCAGCAGCGTAGCGGTCGGGACTGAAGCTTTCTTT. Amino acid sequence: CASSVAVGTEAFF. The variable domain in full, with the rest retrieved from reference TRBV9 and TRBJ1-1, is DSGVTQTPKHLITATGQRVTLRCSPRSGDLSVYWYQQSLDQGLQFLIQYYNGEERAKGNILERFSAQQFPDLHSELNLSSLELGDSALYFCASSVAVGTEAFFGQGTRLTVV.

The chain has TRBV9 and TRBJ2-2; D might be TRBD1 (6 bases). This CDR3 is 14 amino acids long. Germline V gives CDR1 SGDLS, CDR2 YYNGEE. Trimming cost V 2 bases and J 6 bases, with 11 bases left between them. CDR3 coding DNA: TGTGCCAGCAGCGTCCAAGGGGGTGCCGGGGAGCTGTTTTTT. Translation gives CASSVQGGAGELFF. Using reference TRBV9 and TRBJ2-2 for the parts outside the CDR3, the full variable domain is DSGVTQTPKHLITATGQRVTLRCSPRSGDLSVYWYQQSLDQGLQFLIQYYNGEERAKGNILERFSAQQFPDLHSELNLSSLELGDSALYFCASSVQGGAGELFFGEGSRLTVL.

This clone was observed a single time. The rearrangement joins TRBV11-2 to TRBJ2-5; 8 nucleotides align to TRBD2. Trimming removed 4 bases from V and 4 bases from J; junction bases left unmatched: 17. The CDR3 consists of 18 residues. The germline CDR1 and CDR2 sequences are SGHAT and FQNNGV. The CDR3 sequence is CASSSLRRGGRWGETQYF. The CDR3 DNA reads TGTGCCAGCAGCTCCTTGCGGCGGGGCGGGAGGTGGGGAGAGACCCAGTACTTC.

DNA for the CDR3: TGTGCCAGTAGACTGGGACTCAGCTATAATTCACCCCTCCACTTT. Translated, it gives CASRLGLSYNSPLHF. The rearrangement uses TRBV19 and TRBJ1-6; D is perhaps TRBD1 (5 bases). V was trimmed by 6 bases and J by 3 bases, leaving 12 bases between them. Germline V lookup: CDR1 LNHDA, CDR2 SQIVND (reference sequence). This CDR3 is built from 15 residues.

J is TRBJ2-1 and V is TRBV10-3, with D possibly TRBD2 on 5 matching bases. Between the trimmed V and J ends, which lost 8 bases and 4 bases, there was a span of 12 bases. Germline CDR1 ENHRY, CDR2 SYGVKD. This CDR3 spans 13 amino acids. The CDR3 is CAIRGGTYNEQFF. The CDR3 nucleotides are TGTGCCATCCGTGGAGGAACATACAATGAGCAGTTCTTC.